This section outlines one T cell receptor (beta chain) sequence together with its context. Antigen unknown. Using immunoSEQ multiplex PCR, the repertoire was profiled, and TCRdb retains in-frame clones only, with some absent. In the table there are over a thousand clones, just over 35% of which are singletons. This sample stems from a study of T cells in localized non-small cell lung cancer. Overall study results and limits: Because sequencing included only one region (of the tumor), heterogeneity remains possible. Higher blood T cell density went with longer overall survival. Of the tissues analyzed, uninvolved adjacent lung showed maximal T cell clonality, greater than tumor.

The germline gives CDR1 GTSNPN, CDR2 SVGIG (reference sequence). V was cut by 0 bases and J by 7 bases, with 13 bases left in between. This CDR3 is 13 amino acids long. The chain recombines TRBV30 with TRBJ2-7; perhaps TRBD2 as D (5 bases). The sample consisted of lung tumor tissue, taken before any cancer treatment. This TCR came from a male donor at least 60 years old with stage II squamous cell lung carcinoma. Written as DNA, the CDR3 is TGTGCCTGGAGTGTATCGTCTCCGGGGGAGCAGTACTTC. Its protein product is CAWSVSSPGEQYF.